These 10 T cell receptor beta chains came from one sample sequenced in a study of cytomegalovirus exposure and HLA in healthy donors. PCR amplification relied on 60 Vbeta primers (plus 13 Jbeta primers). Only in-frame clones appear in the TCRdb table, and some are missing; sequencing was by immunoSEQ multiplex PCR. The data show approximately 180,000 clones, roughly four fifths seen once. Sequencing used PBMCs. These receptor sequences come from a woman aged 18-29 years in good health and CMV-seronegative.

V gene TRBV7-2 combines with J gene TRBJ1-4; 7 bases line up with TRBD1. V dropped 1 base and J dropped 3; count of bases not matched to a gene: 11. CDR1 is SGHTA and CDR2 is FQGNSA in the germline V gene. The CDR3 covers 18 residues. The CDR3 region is CASSLGFSRGTANEKLFF. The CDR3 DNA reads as TGTGCCAGCAGCTTAGGATTCTCCCGGGGGACAGCTAATGAAAAACTGTTTTTT. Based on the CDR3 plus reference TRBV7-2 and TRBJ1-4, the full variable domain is GAGVSQSPSNKVTEKGKDVELRCDPISGHTALYWYRQSLGQGLEFLIYFQGNSAPDKSGLPSDRFSAERTGGSVSTLTIQRTQQEDSAVYLCASSLGFSRGTANEKLFFGSGTQLSVL.

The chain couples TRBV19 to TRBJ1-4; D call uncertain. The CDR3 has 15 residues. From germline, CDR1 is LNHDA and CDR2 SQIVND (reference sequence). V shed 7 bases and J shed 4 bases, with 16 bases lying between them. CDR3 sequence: CASKPDHLDNEKLFF. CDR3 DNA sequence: TGTGCCAGTAAACCCGACCACCTAGATAATGAAAAACTGTTTTTT.

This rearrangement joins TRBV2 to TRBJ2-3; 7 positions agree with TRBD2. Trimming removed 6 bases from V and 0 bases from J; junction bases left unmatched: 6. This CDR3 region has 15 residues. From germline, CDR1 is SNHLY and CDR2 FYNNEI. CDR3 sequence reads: CASSRSSGSTDTQYF. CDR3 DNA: TGTGCCAGCAGCAGATCTAGCGGTAGCACAGATACGCAGTATTTT.

The CDR3 DNA follows: TGTGCCAGCAGCCGCAGCCGGGGTGAAGCTTTCTTT. As protein: CASSRSRGEAFF. The rearrangement links TRBV11-3 to TRBJ1-1; D is unclear. This CDR3 spans 12 amino acids. Per the germline V gene, CDR1 is SGHNT and CDR2 is YENEEA. The V end was cut by 5 bases, the J end by 7 bases, with 11 bases between.

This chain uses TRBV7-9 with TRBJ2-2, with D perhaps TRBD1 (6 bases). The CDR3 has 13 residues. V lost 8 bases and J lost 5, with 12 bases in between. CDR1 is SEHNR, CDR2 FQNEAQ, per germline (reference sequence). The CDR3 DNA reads TGTGCCAGCCAAGGGGGACGGACCGGGGAGCTGTTTTTT. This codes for CASQGGRTGELFF.

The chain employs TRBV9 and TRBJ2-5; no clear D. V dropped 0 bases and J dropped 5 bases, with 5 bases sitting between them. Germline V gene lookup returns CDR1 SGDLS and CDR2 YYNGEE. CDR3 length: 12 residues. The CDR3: CASSVADETQYF. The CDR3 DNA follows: TGTGCCAGCAGCGTAGCAGATGAGACCCAGTACTTC.

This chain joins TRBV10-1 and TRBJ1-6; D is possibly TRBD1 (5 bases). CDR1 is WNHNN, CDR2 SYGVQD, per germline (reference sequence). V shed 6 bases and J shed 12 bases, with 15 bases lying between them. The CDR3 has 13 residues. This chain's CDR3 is CASSPSGGGPLHF. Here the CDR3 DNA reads TGCGCCAGCAGCCCATCCGGGGGAGGACCCCTCCACTTT.

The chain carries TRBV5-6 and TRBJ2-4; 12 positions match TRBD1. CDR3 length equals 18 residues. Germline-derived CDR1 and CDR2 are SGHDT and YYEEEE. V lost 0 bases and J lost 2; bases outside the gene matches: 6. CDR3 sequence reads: CASSLDGTGGGSKNIQYF. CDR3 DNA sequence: TGTGCCAGCAGCTTGGATGGGACAGGGGGCGGGTCCAAAAACATTCAGTACTTC. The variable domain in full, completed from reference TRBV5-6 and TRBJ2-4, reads DAGVTQSPTHLIKTRGQQVTLRCSPKSGHDTVSWYQQALGQGPQFIFQYYEEEERQRGNFPDRFSGHQFPNYSSELNVNALLLGDSALYLCASSLDGTGGGSKNIQYFGAGTRLSVL.

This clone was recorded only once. The CDR3, as DNA: TGCGCCAGCTGTCGGAGACCGGAGCGGCAAAACCACTACGAGCAGTACGTC. Protein sequence: CASCRRPERQNHYEQYV. This sequence joins TRBV4-1 and TRBJ2-7, with D possibly being TRBD2 (5 bases). Looked up from germline, CDR1 is MGHRA and CDR2 is YSYEKL. Trimming took 8 bases from V and 3 from J, leaving 26 bases between them. CDR3 length: 17 residues.

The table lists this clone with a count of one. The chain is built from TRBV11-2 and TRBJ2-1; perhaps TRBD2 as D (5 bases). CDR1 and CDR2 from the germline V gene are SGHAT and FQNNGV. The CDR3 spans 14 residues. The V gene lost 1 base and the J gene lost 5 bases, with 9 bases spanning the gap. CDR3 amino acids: CASSLARENNEQFF. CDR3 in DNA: TGTGCCAGCAGCTTAGCCCGGGAAAACAATGAGCAGTTCTTC.